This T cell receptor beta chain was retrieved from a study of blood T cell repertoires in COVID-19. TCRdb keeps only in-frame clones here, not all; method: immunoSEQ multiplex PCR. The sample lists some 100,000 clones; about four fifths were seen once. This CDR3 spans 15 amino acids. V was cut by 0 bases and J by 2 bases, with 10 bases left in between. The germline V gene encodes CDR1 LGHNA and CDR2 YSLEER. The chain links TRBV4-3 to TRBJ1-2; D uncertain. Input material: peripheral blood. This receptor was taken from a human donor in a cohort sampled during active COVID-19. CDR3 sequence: CASSQDLGGNYGYTF. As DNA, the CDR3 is TGCGCCAGCAGCCAAGATTTAGGAGGCAACTATGGCTACACCTTC.